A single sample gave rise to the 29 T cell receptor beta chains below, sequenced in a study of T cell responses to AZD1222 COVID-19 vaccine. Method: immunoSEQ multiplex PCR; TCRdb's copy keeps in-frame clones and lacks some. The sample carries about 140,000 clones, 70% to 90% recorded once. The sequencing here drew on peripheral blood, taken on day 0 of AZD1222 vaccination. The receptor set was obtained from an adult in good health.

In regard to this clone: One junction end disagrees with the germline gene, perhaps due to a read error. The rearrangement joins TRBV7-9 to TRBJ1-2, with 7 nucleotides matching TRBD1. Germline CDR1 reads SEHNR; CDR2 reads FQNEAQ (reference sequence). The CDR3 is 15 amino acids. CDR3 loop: CASSLARDSYYGYTF. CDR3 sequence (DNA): TGTGCCAGCAGCCTAGCCCGGGACAGCTACTATGGCTACACCTTC.

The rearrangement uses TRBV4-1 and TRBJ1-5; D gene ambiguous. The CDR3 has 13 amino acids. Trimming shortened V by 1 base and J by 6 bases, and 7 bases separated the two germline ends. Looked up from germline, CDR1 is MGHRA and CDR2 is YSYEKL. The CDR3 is CASSQGRGQPQHF. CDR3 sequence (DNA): TGCGCCAGCAGCCAAGGCCGGGGTCAGCCCCAGCATTTT.

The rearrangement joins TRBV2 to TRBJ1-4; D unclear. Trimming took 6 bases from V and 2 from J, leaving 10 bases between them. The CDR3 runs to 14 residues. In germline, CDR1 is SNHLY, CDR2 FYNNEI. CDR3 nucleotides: TGTGCCAGCAGAGGAGCAACCACTAATGAAAAACTGTTTTTT. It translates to CASRGATTNEKLFF.

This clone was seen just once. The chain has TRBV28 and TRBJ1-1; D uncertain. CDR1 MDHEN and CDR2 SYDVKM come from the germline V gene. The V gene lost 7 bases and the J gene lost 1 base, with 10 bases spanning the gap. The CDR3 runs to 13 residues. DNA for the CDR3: TGTGCCAGCACCAACGGCCCGAACACTGAAGCTTTCTTT. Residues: CASTNGPNTEAFF.

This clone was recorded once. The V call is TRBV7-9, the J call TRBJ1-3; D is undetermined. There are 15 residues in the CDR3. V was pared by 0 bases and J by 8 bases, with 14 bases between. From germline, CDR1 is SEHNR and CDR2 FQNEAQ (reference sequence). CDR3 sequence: CASSLAYGIRHTIYF. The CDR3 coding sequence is TGTGCCAGCAGCTTAGCCTACGGGATTCGGCACACCATATATTTT.

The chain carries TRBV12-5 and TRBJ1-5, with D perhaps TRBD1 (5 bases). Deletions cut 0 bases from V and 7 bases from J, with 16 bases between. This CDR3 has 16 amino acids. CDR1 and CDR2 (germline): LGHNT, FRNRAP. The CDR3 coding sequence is TGTGCTAGTGGTTTGGTTTTGGAGCAGGGCGGGCAGCCCCAGCATTTT. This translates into CASGLVLEQGGQPQHF.

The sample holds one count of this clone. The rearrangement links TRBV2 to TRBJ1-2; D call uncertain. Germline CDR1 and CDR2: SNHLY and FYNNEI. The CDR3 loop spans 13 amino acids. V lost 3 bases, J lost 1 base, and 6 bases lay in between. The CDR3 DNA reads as TGTGCCAGCAGTGAGAGGGTTAACTATGGCTACACCTTC. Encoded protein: CASSERVNYGYTF.

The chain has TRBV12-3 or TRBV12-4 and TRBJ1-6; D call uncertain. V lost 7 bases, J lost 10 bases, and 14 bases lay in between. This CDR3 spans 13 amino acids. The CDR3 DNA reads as TGTGCCAGCACCTTTTCGGAGGAATCACCCCTCCACTTT. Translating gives CASTFSEESPLHF.

Written as DNA, the CDR3 is TGTGCCATCAGCCGGGAGGGGGAGCGGGAGACCCAGTACTTC. Its protein is CAISREGERETQYF. The chain links TRBV10-3 to TRBJ2-5, with 8 bases aligning to TRBD2. The CDR3 consists of 14 residues. V dropped 6 bases and J dropped 5; count of bases not matched to a gene: 8. Germline CDR1 reads ENHRY; CDR2 reads SYGVKD.

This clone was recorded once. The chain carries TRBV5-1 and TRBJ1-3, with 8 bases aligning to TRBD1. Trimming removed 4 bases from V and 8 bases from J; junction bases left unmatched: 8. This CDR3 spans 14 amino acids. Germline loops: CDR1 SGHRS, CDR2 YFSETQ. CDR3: CASSRDRSLDTIYF. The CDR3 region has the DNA TGCGCCAGCAGCCGGGACAGGTCCTTAGACACCATATATTTT.

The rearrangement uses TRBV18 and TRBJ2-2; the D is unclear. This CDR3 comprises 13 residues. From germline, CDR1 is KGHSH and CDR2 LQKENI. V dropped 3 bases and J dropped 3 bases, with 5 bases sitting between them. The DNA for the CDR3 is TGTGCCAGCTCACCCCACTACACCGGGGAGCTGTTTTTT. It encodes CASSPHYTGELFF.

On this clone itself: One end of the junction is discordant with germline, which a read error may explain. CDR3 nucleotides: TGTGCCAGCCACTCAGCGGGTTCCCTCAGAAACGTCTTC. It codes for CASHSAGSLRNVF. The chain combines TRBV6-5 with TRBJ2-7, with a tentative D call TRBD2 (6 bases). This CDR3 comprises 13 residues. Germline V gene sequence: CDR1 MNHEY, CDR2 SVGAGI.

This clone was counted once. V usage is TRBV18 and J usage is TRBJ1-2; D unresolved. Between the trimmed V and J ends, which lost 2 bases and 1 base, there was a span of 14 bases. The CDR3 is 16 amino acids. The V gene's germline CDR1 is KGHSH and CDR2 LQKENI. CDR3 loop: CASSPAWASLNYGYTF. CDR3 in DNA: TGTGCCAGCTCACCAGCTTGGGCATCTCTTAACTATGGCTACACCTTC. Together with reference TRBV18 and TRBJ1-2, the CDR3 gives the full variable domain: NAGVMQNPRHLVRRRGQEARLRCSPMKGHSHVYWYRQLPEEGLKFMVYLQKENIIDESGMPKERFSAEFPKEGPSILRIQQVVRGDSAAYFCASSPAWASLNYGYTFGSGTRLTVV.

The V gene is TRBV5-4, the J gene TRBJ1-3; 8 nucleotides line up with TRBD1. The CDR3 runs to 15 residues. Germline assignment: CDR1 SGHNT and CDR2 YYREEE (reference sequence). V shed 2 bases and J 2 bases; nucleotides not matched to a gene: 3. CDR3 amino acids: CASSLDRGTGNTIYF. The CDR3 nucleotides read TGTGCCAGCAGCTTAGACAGGGGAACTGGAAACACCATATATTTT. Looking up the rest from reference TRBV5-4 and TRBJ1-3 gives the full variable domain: ETGVTQSPTHLIKTRGQQVTLRCSSQSGHNTVSWYQQALGQGPQFIFQYYREEENGRGNFPPRFSGLQFPNYSSELNVNALELDDSALYLCASSLDRGTGNTIYFGEGSWLTVV.

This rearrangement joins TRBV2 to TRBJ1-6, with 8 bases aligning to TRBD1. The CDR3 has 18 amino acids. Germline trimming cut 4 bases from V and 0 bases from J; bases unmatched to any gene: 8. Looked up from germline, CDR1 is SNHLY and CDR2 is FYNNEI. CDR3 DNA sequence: TGTGCCAGCAGTGGGACAGGGCCAACCCGCTCCTATAATTCACCCCTCCACTTT. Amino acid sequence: CASSGTGPTRSYNSPLHF.

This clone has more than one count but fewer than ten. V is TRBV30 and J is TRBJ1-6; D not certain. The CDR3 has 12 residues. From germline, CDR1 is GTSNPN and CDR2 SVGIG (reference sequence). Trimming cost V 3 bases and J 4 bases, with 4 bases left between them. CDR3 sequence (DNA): TGTGCCTGGAGGGTGTATAATTCACCCCTCCACTTT. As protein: CAWRVYNSPLHF.

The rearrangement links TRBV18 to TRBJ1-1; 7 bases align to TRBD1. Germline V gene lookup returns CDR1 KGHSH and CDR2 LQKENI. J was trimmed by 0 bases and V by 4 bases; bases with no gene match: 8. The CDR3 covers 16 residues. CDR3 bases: TGTGCCAGCTCACAAAACCGGGGACAGATGAACACTGAAGCTTTCTTT. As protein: CASSQNRGQMNTEAFF.

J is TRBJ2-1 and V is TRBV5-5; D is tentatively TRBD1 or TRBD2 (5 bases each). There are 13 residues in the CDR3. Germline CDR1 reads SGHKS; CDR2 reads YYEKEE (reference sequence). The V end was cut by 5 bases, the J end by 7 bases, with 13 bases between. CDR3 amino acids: CASRMDWGNEQFF. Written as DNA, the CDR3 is TGTGCCAGCAGAATGGACTGGGGGAATGAGCAGTTCTTC.

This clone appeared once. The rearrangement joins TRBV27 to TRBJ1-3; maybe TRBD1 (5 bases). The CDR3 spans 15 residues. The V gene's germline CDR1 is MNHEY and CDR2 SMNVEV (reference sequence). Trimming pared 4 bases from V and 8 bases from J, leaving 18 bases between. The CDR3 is CASSSGAGGEHTIYF. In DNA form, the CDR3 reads TGTGCCAGCAGTTCCGGGGCTGGGGGGGAACACACCATATATTTT.

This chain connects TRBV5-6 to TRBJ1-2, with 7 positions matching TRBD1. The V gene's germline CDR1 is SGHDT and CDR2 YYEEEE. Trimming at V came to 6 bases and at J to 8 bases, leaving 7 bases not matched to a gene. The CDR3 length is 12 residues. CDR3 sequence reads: CASTDRSGGYTF. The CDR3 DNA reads TGTGCCAGCACGGACAGGAGTGGGGGCTACACCTTC.

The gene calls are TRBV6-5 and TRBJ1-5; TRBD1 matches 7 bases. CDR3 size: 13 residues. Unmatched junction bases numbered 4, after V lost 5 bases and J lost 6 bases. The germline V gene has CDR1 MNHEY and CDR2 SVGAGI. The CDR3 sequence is CASSPQGGQPQHF. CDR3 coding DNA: TGTGCCAGCAGTCCTCAGGGGGGTCAGCCCCAGCATTTT.

The CDR3 protein is CATSRDFQATGELFF. In DNA, the CDR3 is TGTGCCACCAGCAGAGATTTCCAGGCCACCGGGGAGCTGTTTTTT. The genes are TRBV15 and TRBJ2-2; D remains unclear. The CDR3 has 15 residues. The V gene lost 0 bases and the J gene lost 4 bases, with 9 bases spanning the gap. CDR1 is LNHNV, CDR2 YYDKDF, per germline (reference sequence).

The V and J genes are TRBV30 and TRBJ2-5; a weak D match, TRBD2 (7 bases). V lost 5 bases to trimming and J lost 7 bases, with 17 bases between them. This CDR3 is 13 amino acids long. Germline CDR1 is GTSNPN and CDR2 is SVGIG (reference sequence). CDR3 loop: CAWQWRGLGTQYF. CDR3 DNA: TGTGCCTGGCAGTGGCGGGGGCTGGGGACCCAGTACTTC.

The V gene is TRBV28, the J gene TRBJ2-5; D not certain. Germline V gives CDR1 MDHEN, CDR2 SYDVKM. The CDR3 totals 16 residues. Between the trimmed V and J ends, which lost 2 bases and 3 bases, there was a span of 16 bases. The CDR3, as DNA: TGTGCCAGCAGTTTAAAGGGCCCAGGCGGAAAAGAGACCCAGTACTTC. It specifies CASSLKGPGGKETQYF.

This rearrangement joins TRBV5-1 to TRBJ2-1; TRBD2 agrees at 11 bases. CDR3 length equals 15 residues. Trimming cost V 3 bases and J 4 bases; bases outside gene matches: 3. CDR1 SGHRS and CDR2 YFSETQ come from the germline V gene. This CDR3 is CASSSRLAGYNEQFF. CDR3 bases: TGCGCCAGCAGCTCTAGACTAGCGGGATACAATGAGCAGTTCTTC. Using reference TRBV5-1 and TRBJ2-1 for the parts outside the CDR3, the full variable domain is KAGVTQTPRYLIKTRGQQVTLSCSPISGHRSVSWYQQTPGQGLQFLFEYFSETQRNKGNFPGRFSGRQFSNSRSEMNVSTLELGDSALYLCASSSRLAGYNEQFFGPGTRLTVL.

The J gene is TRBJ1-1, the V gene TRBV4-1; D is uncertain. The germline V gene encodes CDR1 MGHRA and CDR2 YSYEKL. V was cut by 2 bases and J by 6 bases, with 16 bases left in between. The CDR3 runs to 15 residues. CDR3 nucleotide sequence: TGCGCCAGCAGCCAATTTTCGGAAGCAGGATCTGAAGCTTTCTTT. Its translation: CASSQFSEAGSEAFF.

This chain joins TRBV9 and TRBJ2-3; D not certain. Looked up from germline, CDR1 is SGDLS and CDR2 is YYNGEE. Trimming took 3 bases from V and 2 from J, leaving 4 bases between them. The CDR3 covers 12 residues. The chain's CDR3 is CASSAITDTQYF. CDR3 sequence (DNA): TGTGCCAGCAGCGCGATCACAGATACGCAGTATTTT.

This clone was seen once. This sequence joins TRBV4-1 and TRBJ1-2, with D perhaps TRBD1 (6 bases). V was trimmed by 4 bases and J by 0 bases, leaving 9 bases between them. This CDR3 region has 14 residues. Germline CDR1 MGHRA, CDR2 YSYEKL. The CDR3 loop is CASSPGQTNYGYTF. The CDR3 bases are TGCGCCAGCAGCCCCGGACAGACTAACTATGGCTACACCTTC.

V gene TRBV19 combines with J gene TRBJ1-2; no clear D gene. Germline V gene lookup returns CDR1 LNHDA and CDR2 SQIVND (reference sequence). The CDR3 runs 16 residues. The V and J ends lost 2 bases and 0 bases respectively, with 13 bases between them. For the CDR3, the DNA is TGTGCCAGTAGTATAATAGGTGCAGGAGCTAACTATGGCTACACCTTC. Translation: CASSIIGAGANYGYTF.